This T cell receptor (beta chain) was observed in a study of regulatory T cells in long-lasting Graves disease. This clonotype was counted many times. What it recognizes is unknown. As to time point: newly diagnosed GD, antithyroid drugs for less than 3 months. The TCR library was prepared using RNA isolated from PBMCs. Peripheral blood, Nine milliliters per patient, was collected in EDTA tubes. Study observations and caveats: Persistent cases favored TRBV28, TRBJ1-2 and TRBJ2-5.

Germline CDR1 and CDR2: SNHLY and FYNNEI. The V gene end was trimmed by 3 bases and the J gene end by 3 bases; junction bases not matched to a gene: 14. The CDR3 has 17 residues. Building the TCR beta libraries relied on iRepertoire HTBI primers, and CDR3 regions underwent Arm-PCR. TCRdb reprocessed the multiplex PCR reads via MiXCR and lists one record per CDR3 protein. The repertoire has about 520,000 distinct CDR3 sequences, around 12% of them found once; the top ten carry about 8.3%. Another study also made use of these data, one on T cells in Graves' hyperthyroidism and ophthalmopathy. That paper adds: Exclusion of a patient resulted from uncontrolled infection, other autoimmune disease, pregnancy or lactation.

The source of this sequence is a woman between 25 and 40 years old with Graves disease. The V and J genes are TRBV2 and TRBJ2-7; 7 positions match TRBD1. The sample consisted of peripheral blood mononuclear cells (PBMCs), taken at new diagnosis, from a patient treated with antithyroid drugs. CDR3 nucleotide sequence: TGTGCCAGCAGTGAGCTACAAAGGGAAGGGGGCGACTACGAGCAGTACTTC. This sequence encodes CASSELQREGGDYEQYF.